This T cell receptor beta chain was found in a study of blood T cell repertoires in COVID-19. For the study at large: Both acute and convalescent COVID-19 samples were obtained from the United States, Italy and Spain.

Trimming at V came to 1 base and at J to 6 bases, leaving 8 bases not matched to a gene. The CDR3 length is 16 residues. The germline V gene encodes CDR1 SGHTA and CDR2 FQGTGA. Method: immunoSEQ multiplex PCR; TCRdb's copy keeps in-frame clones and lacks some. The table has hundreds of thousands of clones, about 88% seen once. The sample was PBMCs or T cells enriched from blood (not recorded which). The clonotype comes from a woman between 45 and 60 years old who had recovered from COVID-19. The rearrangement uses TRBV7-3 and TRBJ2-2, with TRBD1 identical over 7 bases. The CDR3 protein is CASSLSSAQGAGELFF. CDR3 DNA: TGTGCCAGCAGCTTAAGTTCGGCCCAGGGGGCCGGGGAGCTGTTTTTT.